This TCR beta chain was sequenced for a study of OX40 agonist ivuxolimab in advanced cancers. The overall study: Given to patients was ivuxolimab, an agonistic anti-OX40 (CD134) antibody. In three patients, partial responses were observed, one with hepatocellular carcinoma and two with cutaneous melanoma. The study, taken as a whole, reports: Antigen specificity of clonally expanded peripheral T cells was not established. Compared with others, partial responders at 0.1-3.0 mg/kg displayed clonal expansion among the lowest.

Remarks on this clone: What it recognizes is unknown.

The CDR3 is 14 amino acids. V lost 5 bases, J lost 5 bases, and 13 bases lay in between. Germline CDR1 reads SEHNR; CDR2 reads FQNEAQ (reference sequence). Assay used: immunoSEQ multiplex PCR; TCRdb lists only in-frame clones, some missing. The table shows 70,000 to 75,000 clones, with almost 85% occurring only once. Sequenced material: CD4+ or CD8+ T cells sorted from blood, taken in a trial of the OX40 agonist ivuxolimab. This sequence joins TRBV7-9 and TRBJ2-1; D gene unclear. The receptor comes from an adult with an advanced solid tumor such as melanoma, head and neck, liver or kidney cancer. CDR3 nucleotides: TGTGCCAGCAGCGAAACGGTCCAGCACAATGAGCAGTTCTTC. This gives the protein CASSETVQHNEQFF.